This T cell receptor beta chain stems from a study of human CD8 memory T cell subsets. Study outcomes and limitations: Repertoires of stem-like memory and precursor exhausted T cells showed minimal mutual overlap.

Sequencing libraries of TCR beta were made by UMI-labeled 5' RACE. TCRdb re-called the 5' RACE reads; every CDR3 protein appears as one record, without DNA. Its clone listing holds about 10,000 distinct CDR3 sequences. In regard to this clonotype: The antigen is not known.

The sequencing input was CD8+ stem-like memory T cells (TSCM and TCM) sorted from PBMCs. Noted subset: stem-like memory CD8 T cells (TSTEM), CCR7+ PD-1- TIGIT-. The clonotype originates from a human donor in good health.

The CDR3 spells CASSPGGAFTDTQYF. The genes are TRBV6-5 and TRBJ2-3; TCRdb's D gene call, TRBD1, goes unchecked for lack of DNA. Germline V lookup: CDR1 MNHEY, CDR2 SVGAGI. This CDR3 spans 15 amino acids.